These T cell receptor beta chains were read from a single sample in a study of chemoradiotherapy in HPV16-positive cancers. The data were produced by immunoSEQ multiplex PCR, yet TCRdb's version contains in-frame clones alone and is incomplete. The table lists about 12,000 clones, around 66% of them singletons. Sampling was conducted from a patient who underwent chemoradiotherapy. These receptor sequences come from a human donor with HPV-associated anogenital cancer. Each CDR3 is given with its conserved first and last residue.

v_call cdr3_aa
TRBV7-9 CASSPTGVTGANVLTF
TRBV5-6 CASSLDRDKTF
TRBV9 CASSVGGPRAAGELFF
TRBV27 CASKRGEYEQYF
TRBV28 CASSLGTGPSLYEQYF
TRBV4-1 CASSPYSRPGGEQYF
TRBV28 CASSLLGALYGYTF
TRBV27 CASMSGIDGYTF
TRBV29-1 CSVDTRDRGLGYTF
TRBV9 CASSEGAGRMNEQFF
TRBV11-2 CASSLSRTGGDGYTF
TRBV30 CAWDRPNYGYTF
TRBV6-6 CASSYRSGGNTGELFF
TRBV7-3 CASSQIREAFF
TRBV5-6 CASSRRLLQDSGNTIYF
TRBV10-3 CAISRGQSYGYTF
TRBV28 CASNQITGGNYGYTF
TRBV21-1 CASSTPGVPYEQYF